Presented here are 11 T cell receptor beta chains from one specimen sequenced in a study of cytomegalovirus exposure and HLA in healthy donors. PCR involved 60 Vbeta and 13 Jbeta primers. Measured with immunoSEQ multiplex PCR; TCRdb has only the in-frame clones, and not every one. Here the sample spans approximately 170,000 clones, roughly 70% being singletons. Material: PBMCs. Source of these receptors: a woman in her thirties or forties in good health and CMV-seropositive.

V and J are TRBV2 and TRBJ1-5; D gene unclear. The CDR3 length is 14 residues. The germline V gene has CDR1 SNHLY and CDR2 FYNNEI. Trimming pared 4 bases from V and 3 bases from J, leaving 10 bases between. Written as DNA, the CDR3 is TGTGCCAGCAGTGTGTCTTATTCCAATCAGCCCCAGCATTTT. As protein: CASSVSYSNQPQHF.

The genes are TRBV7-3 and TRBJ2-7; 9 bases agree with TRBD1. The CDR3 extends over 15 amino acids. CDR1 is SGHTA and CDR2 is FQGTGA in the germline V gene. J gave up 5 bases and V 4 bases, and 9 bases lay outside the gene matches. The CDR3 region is CASSSSGTGIDEQYF. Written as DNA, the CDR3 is TGTGCCAGCAGCTCATCCGGGACAGGGATCGACGAGCAGTACTTC.

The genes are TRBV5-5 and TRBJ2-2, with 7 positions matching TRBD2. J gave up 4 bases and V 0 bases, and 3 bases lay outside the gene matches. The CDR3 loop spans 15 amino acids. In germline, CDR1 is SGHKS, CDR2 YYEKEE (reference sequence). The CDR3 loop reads CASSLAGGFTGELFF. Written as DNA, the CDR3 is TGTGCCAGCAGCTTGGCGGGAGGTTTCACCGGGGAGCTGTTTTTT.

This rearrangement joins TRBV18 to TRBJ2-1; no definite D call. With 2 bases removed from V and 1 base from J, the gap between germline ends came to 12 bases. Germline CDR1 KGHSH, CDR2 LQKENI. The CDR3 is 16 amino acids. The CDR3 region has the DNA TGTGCCAGCTCACCAAACGACTTACCTTCCTACAATGAGCAGTTCTTC. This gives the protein CASSPNDLPSYNEQFF.

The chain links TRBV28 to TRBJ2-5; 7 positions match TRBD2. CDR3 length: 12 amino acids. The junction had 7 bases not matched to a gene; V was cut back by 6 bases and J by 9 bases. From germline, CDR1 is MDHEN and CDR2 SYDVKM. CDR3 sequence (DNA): TGTGCCAGCAGCCAAGGACTAGATCCCCAGTACTTC. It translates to CASSQGLDPQYF.

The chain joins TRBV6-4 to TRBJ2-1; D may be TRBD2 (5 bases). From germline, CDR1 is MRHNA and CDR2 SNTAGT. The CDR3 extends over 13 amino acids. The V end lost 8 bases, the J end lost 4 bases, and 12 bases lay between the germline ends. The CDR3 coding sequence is TGTGCCAGCCGGGCTAGCCCGTACAATGAGCAGTTCTTC. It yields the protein CASRASPYNEQFF.

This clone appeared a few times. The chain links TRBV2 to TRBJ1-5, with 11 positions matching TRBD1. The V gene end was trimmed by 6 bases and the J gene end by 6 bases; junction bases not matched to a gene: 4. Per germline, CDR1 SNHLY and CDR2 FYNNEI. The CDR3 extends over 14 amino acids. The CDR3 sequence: CASSGQGASQPQHF. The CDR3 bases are TGTGCCAGCAGCGGACAGGGGGCAAGTCAGCCCCAGCATTTT.

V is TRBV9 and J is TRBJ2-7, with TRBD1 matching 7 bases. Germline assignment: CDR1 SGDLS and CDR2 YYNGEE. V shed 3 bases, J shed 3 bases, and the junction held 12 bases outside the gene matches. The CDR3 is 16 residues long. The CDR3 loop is CASSGGSGGTVYEQYF. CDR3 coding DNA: TGTGCCAGCAGCGGGGGATCCGGTGGGACAGTCTACGAGCAGTACTTC. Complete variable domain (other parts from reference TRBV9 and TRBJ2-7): DSGVTQTPKHLITATGQRVTLRCSPRSGDLSVYWYQQSLDQGLQFLIQYYNGEERAKGNILERFSAQQFPDLHSELNLSSLELGDSALYFCASSGGSGGTVYEQYFGPGTRLTVT.

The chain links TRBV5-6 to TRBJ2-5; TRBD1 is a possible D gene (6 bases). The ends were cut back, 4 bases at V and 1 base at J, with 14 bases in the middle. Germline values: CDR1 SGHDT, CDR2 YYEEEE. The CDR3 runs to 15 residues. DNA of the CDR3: TGTGCCAGCAGCCTCCTGGGGGACACCCAAGAGACCCAGTACTTC. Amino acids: CASSLLGDTQETQYF.

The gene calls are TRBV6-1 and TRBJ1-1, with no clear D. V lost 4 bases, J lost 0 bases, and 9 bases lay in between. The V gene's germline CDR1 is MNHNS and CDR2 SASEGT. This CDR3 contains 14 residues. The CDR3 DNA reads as TGTGCCAGCAGTGTTTCACAGTTGAACACTGAAGCTTTCTTT. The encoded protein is CASSVSQLNTEAFF.

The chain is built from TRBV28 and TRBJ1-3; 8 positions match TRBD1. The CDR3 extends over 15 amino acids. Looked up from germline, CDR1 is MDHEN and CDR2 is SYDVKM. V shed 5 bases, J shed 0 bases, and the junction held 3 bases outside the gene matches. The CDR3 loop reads CASSLTGGSGNTIYF. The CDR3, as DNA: TGTGCCAGCAGTCTAACAGGGGGCTCTGGAAACACCATATATTTT.